The TCR beta chain described here comes from a study of PD-1 blockade in mismatch repair-deficient tumors. Study information: Enrolled about 2013-2017, patients had progressing, pretreated mismatch repair-deficient cancers of 12 types. Whole-study findings and limits: Tumor-resident clones, often absent from pretreatment blood, expanded after pembrolizumab and then contracted.

TCRs were sequenced from a few patients responding to pembrolizumab. Assay: immunoSEQ multiplex PCR; the TCRdb copy retains only in-frame clones and omits some. The sample has some 120,000 clones, approximately 91% seen once; the top ten hold 12%. Concerning this clone itself: The target antigen is unknown.

This receptor was identified in an adult with mismatch repair-deficient cancer. The sequenced sample was peripheral blood, obtained approximately 69 weeks after starting pembrolizumab.

The CDR3 sequence is CASRAGPHEQFF. For the CDR3, the DNA is TGTGCCAGCAGGGCAGGGCCCCATGAGCAGTTCTTC. This rearrangement joins TRBV6-5 to TRBJ2-1, with a possible D match to TRBD1 (5 bases). The CDR3 contains 12 residues. Looked up from germline, CDR1 is MNHEY and CDR2 is SVGAGI. Trimming cost V 6 bases and J 8 bases, with 11 bases left between them.